The T cell receptor (beta chain) described here comes from a study of CD8 T cells in ankylosing spondylitis. The sample holds many counts of this clonotype. Its antigen is still unknown. Regarding the study as a whole: Ankylosing spondylitis blood appeared to carry a characteristic TCR beta motif of several highly homologous variants.

TCRdb processed the 5' RACE reads anew with MiXCR; each CDR3 protein has one entry. The table lists about 130,000 distinct CDR3 sequences, approximately 6.8% of them singletons. The sample consisted of blood, either unsorted or a sorted T cell fraction (not recorded which). The origin of this receptor is a male donor with ankylosing spondylitis or in good health (not recorded which).

The CDR3 here is CASSLFLGGWLSDEQFF. The CDR3 DNA sequence: TGTGCCAGCAGCTTGTTTTTAGGGGGATGGTTATCCGATGAGCAGTTCTTC. The chain uses TRBV5-6 and TRBJ2-1; possibly TRBD1 for D (6 bases). Trimming removed 1 base from V and 8 bases from J, with 22 bases in between. This CDR3 contains 17 residues. In germline, CDR1 is SGHDT, CDR2 YYEEEE.